These T cell receptor beta chains were read from a single sample in a study of memory CD4+ T cells and cytomegalovirus serostatus. The protocol was immunoSEQ multiplex PCR, while the TCRdb copy is restricted to in-frame clones and leaves out a portion. Here the sample spans some 52,000 clones, 80% to 85% being singletons. Sample: memory CD4+ T cells from blood. The receptors derive from an adult in good health and CMV-seropositive. Each CDR3 is given with its conserved first and last residue.

v_gene	j_gene	CDR3aa
TRBV29-1	TRBJ1-1	CSSWTGNTEAFF
TRBV19	TRBJ2-3	CASGVAGTAADTQYF
TRBV6-6	TRBJ1-4	CASSYSEGLGILFF
TRBV30	TRBJ2-1	CAWSLLLGSYNEQFF
TRBV27	TRBJ2-2	CASVPGGPPGELFF
TRBV6-1	TRBJ2-3	CASEFGTDTQYF
TRBV18	TRBJ2-2	CASSPVRGSDTGELFF
TRBV6-1	TRBJ2-4	CASSGRAGGANIQYF
TRBV5-6	TRBJ1-3	CASSLRWRRGKGNTIYF
TRBV5-1	TRBJ1-4	CASSASPGREDEKLFF
TRBV28	TRBJ2-7	CASRTQGAREQYF
TRBV7-2	TRBJ1-1	CASSSQMNTEAFF
TRBV6-1	TRBJ1-1	CASSPREGGSTEAFF
TRBV28	TRBJ2-7	CASSLPGTVLNTYEQYF
TRBV15	TRBJ1-4	CATNPSRRNEKLFF
TRBV5-5	TRBJ2-7	CASSSPNRKEGF
TRBV7-8	TRBJ2-3	CASSSTTGSRDTQYF
TRBV4-2	TRBJ2-2	CASSQDRMGVGTGELFF
TRBV5-4	TRBJ1-2	CASSRQGEMGYTF
TRBV10-1	TRBJ2-2	CASSKVPIGGELFF
TRBV7-8	TRBJ2-1	CASSLLGLAGENNEQFF
TRBV27	TRBJ2-1	CASRTDRGNEQFF
TRBV7-8	TRBJ1-4	CASSPDTGNEKLFF
TRBV5-1	TRBJ1-5	CASSLGGAGGNQPQHF
TRBV15	TRBJ1-1	CATSLSPRAEAFF
TRBV5-8	TRBJ1-3	CASSLDFGGANTIYF
TRBV18	TRBJ1-4	CASSQKASATNEKLFF
TRBV2	TRBJ1-1	CASSNPWGGNTEAFF
TRBV11-2	TRBJ2-7	CASSLRRTYEQYF
TRBV7-2	TRBJ2-7	CASSEPGLRAYEQYF
TRBV7-9	TRBJ2-5	CASSLRRLREQETQYF